The 14 T cell receptor beta chains reported below all come from one sample, sequenced in a study of OX40 agonist ivuxolimab in advanced cancers. Sequenced by immunoSEQ multiplex PCR; TCRdb stores in-frame clones only, minus some. The sample has tens of thousands of clones, 88% seen once. Sequencing used CD4+ or CD8+ T cells sorted from blood, obtained in a trial of the OX40 agonist ivuxolimab. Every receptor here comes from an adult with an advanced solid tumor such as melanoma, head and neck, liver or kidney cancer.

The CDR3 is CASRKGQDNTEAFF. Written as DNA, the CDR3 is TGTGCCAGCAGGAAGGGACAGGATAACACTGAAGCTTTCTTT. The rearrangement uses TRBV2 and TRBJ1-1; 8 nucleotides agree with TRBD1. Germline lookup yields CDR1 SNHLY and CDR2 FYNNEI. V lost 6 bases, J lost 2 bases, and 5 bases stayed unmatched. This CDR3 is 14 amino acids long. The whole variable domain, filled in from reference TRBV2 and TRBJ1-1, reads EPEVTQTPSHQVTQMGQEVILRCVPISNHLYFYWYRQILGQKVEFLVSFYNNEISEKSEIFDDQFSVERPDGSNFTLKIRSTKLEDSAMYFCASRKGQDNTEAFFGQGTRLTVV.

Points on this clone: The identical CDR3 is also encoded by other nucleotide sequences in the sample. The chain is built from TRBV4-1 and TRBJ1-5; D uncertain. The germline CDR1 and CDR2 sequences are MGHRA and YSYEKL. V lost 4 bases to trimming and J lost 0 bases, with 7 bases between them. This CDR3 contains 14 residues. Written as DNA, the CDR3 is TGCGCCAGCAGCCCCGAGGATAGCAATCAGCCCCAGCATTTT. Protein product: CASSPEDSNQPQHF.

The V gene is TRBV29-1, the J gene TRBJ1-4; 7 bases agree with TRBD1. The J segment lost 2 bases and the V segment lost 6 bases, leaving 3 bases of the junction unmatched. In germline, CDR1 is SQVTM, CDR2 ANQGSEA. This CDR3 comprises 13 residues. CDR3 DNA sequence: TGCAGCGTGGAGGGACAGACTAATGAAAAACTGTTTTTT. Protein product: CSVEGQTNEKLFF.

The chain has TRBV28 and TRBJ2-7, with 8 positions matching TRBD1. The CDR3 consists of 15 residues. CDR1 and CDR2 (germline): MDHEN, SYDVKM. The ends lost 3 bases at V and 0 bases at J; junction bases unmatched: 4. In DNA, the CDR3 is TGTGCCAGCAGTTTGCTCCAGGGGGCCTCCTACGAGCAGTACTTC. This translates into CASSLLQGASYEQYF.

This clone was recorded a few times. The chain has TRBV2 and TRBJ2-5; D is uncertain. The germline V and J ends were trimmed by 5 bases and 4 bases, with 11 bases remaining between them. The germline gives CDR1 SNHLY, CDR2 FYNNEI. This CDR3 spans 13 amino acids. DNA of the CDR3: TGTGCCAGCAGTCCCCCCTTTACAGAGACCCAGTACTTC. Amino acids: CASSPPFTETQYF.

V usage is TRBV19 and J usage is TRBJ1-5; 9 positions match TRBD1. The germline V gene encodes CDR1 LNHDA and CDR2 SQIVND (reference sequence). The junction had 13 bases not matched to a gene; V was cut back by 4 bases and J by 12 bases. The CDR3 contains 15 residues. CDR3 loop: CASSTTGTGSFYQHF. The DNA for the CDR3 is TGTGCCAGTAGTACTACCGGGACAGGGTCCTTCTACCAGCATTTT.

The rearrangement joins TRBV21-1 to TRBJ2-7; the table's D call, TRBD2, was not checked against the DNA. TRBV21-1 is classified as a pseudogene. The CDR3 runs to 16 residues. CDR3: CASSSEGRGDPYEQYF. CDR3 DNA sequence: TGTGCCAGCAGCTCCGAGGGGCGGGGGGACCCTTACGAGCAGTACTTC.

V and J are TRBV5-1 and TRBJ1-4; 8 bases are shared with TRBD1. Per germline, CDR1 SGHRS and CDR2 YFSETQ. The J segment lost 5 bases and the V segment lost 2 bases, leaving 2 bases of the junction unmatched. This CDR3 is built from 14 residues. CDR3 region: CASSFDRGNEKLFF. CDR3 coding DNA: TGCGCCAGCAGCTTCGACAGGGGAAATGAAAAACTGTTTTTT.

This chain links TRBV10-2 with TRBJ1-1; 7 bases map to TRBD1. The CDR3 runs 15 residues. Germline V gene lookup returns CDR1 WSHSY and CDR2 SAAADI. Trimming cost V 6 bases and J 3 bases; bases outside gene matches: 10. CDR3 sequence: CASSLQGLTDTEAFF. CDR3 DNA sequence: TGCGCCAGCAGCCTACAGGGGCTTACGGACACTGAAGCTTTCTTT.

This clone was seen once. This rearrangement joins TRBV2 to TRBJ1-5; D remains ambiguous. The CDR3 consists of 15 residues. Germline assignment: CDR1 SNHLY and CDR2 FYNNEI. The V and J ends lost 7 bases and 5 bases respectively, with 18 bases between them. The CDR3 DNA is TGTGCCAGCACCCCAATAGGCCAGGACTATCAGCCCCAGCATTTT. It yields the protein CASTPIGQDYQPQHF.

The chain carries TRBV6-5 and TRBJ2-4; D possibly corresponds to TRBD1 (5 bases). Per the germline V gene, CDR1 is MNHEY and CDR2 is SVGAGI. The CDR3 runs to 15 residues. V lost 0 bases and J 12 bases, leaving 18 bases between the germline ends. DNA for the CDR3: TGTGCCAGCAGTTACTCAGGGGCCAGGGAAGAGAGTCAGTACTTC. This sequence encodes CASSYSGAREESQYF.

The chain couples TRBV29-1 to TRBJ2-2; 7 nucleotides align to TRBD1. Per germline, CDR1 SQVTM and CDR2 ANQGSEA. The CDR3 loop spans 15 amino acids. After removal of 6 bases from V and 0 bases from J, the junction contained 7 bases not matched to a gene. CDR3 DNA sequence: TGCAGCGTCAAGACCGGGACAGCGAACACCGGGGAGCTGTTTTTT. It yields the protein CSVKTGTANTGELFF.

In DNA form, the CDR3 reads TGTGCCAGCAGCGGACTAAGGACTGTATCACCCCTCCACTTT. As protein: CASSGLRTVSPLHF. The V and J genes are TRBV6-1 and TRBJ1-6, with no clear D. The CDR3 has 14 amino acids. Trimming took off 6 bases at V and 10 bases at J, with 16 bases between the two ends. The V gene's germline CDR1 is MNHNS and CDR2 SASEGT.

The V call is TRBV29-1, the J call TRBJ2-7, with a weak D call TRBD1 (5 bases). CDR1 SQVTM and CDR2 ANQGSEA come from the germline V gene. The ends were cut back, 7 bases at V and 4 bases at J, with 11 bases in the middle. This CDR3 has 11 residues. The CDR3 sequence is CSGSRGYEQYF. In nucleotides, the CDR3 is TGCAGCGGTTCAAGGGGATACGAGCAGTACTTC.